The present T cell receptor beta chain was sequenced within a study of cytotoxic CD8 clonotypes in ibrutinib-treated CLL. Study information: Response samples followed a median 12 months of treatment, range 6 to 36.

This clone was recorded only once. Using immunoSEQ multiplex PCR, the repertoire was profiled, and TCRdb retains in-frame clones only, with some absent. The table shows tens of thousands of clones, with about two thirds occurring only once. The TCR comes from a human donor with chronic lymphocytic leukemia. The input for sequencing was PBMCs, taken after 12 months of ibrutinib treatment.

The CDR3: CASSLAGLQETQYF. The DNA of the CDR3 is TGTGCCAGCAGCTTGGCGGGGCTTCAAGAGACCCAGTACTTC. The gene calls are TRBV5-4 and TRBJ2-5; D tentatively fits TRBD1 or TRBD2 (5 bases each). Germline V gene sequence: CDR1 SGHNT, CDR2 YYREEE (reference sequence). The CDR3 is 14 amino acids. The V end lost 0 bases, the J end lost 2 bases, and 8 bases lay between the germline ends.